This record looks at one TCR beta chain sequence and its context. The V segment lost 3 bases and the J segment 2 bases; nucleotides outside the gene matches: 8. Germline V lookup: CDR1 SGHRS, CDR2 YFSETQ. The CDR3 covers 16 residues. The entry originates in a study of blood T cell repertoires in COVID-19. Study as a whole: The analysed material was cDNA or gDNA that came from T cells, B-cell-depleted T cells, or PBMCs.

Libraries were prepared by immunoSEQ multiplex PCR; TCRdb keeps only in-frame clonotypes and omits some of them. Among under 250,000 clones listed, roughly 80% were seen once. The V call is TRBV5-1, the J call TRBJ2-3, with 8 bases lining up with TRBD2. Specimen: peripheral blood. The origin of this receptor is a man aged 50 or older with active or convalescent COVID-19. Here the CDR3 DNA reads TGCGCCAGCAGCTCTGTTACGCGGGGGGTCACAGATACGCAGTATTTT. Translation: CASSSVTRGVTDTQYF.